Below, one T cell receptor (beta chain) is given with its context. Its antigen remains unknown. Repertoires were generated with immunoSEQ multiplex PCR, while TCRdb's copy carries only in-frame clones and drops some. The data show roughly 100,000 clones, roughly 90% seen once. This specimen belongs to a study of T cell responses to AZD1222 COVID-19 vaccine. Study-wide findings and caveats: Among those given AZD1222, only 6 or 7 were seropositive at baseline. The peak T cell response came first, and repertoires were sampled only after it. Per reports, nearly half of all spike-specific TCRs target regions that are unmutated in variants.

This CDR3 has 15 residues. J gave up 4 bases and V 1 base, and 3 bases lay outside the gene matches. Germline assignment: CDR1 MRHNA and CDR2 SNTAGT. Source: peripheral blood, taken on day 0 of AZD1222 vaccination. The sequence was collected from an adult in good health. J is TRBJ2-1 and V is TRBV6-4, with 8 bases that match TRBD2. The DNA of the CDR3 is TGTGCCAGCAGTGACTTTTCGGGAGGGTACAATGAGCAGTTCTTC. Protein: CASSDFSGGYNEQFF.